The 10 T cell receptor beta chains reported below all come from one sample, sequenced in a study of identical twins. TCRdb reprocessed the 5' RACE reads with MiXCR, giving one entry per CDR3 protein. This sample has roughly 1.6 million distinct CDR3 sequences, with about 32% found just once. Sample: cord blood. The receptor source for this set is a newborn girl in good health.

The gene calls are TRBV19 and TRBJ1-2; perhaps TRBD1 as D (5 bases). Trimming took 3 bases from V and 2 from J, leaving 19 bases between them. The CDR3 is 17 amino acids. Germline V gene data show CDR1 as LNHDA and CDR2 as SQIVND (reference sequence). CDR3 sequence: CASSMTVGYGTNYGYTF. CDR3 in DNA: TGTGCCAGTAGTATGACAGTGGGCTACGGAACCAACTATGGCTACACCTTC.

CDR3 protein: CASMRTLSGNTIYF. The CDR3 DNA sequence: TGCGCCAGCATGAGGACCCTCTCTGGAAACACCATATATTTT. The chain recombines TRBV10-2 with TRBJ1-3, with D unclear. Germline CDR1 and CDR2: WSHSY and SAAADI. The CDR3 contains 14 residues. The V gene lost 7 bases and the J gene lost 0 bases, with 10 bases spanning the gap.

This clonotype was counted between two and nine times. The chain recombines TRBV7-2 with TRBJ2-3; D unclear. Trimming left V 2 bases short and J 2 bases short, with 5 bases between. Per germline, CDR1 SGHTA and CDR2 FQGNSA. The CDR3 length is 13 residues. This CDR3 reads CASSLIPTDTQYF. The DNA of the CDR3 is TGTGCCAGCAGCTTAATCCCCACAGATACGCAGTATTTT. The full variable domain, in which reference TRBV7-2 and TRBJ2-3 provide the parts outside the CDR3, is GAGVSQSPSNKVTEKGKDVELRCDPISGHTALYWYRQSLGQGLEFLIYFQGNSAPDKSGLPSDRFSAERTGGSVSTLTIQRTQQEDSAVYLCASSLIPTDTQYFGPGTRLTVL.

The chain couples TRBV10-3 to TRBJ1-2, with no clear D. The CDR3 spans 12 residues. Germline V gives CDR1 ENHRY, CDR2 SYGVKD. V shed 3 bases and J shed 8 bases, with 10 bases lying between them. In nucleotides, the CDR3 is TGTGCCATCAGTGAAGGGCCTTACGGCTACACCTTC. Amino acid sequence: CAISEGPYGYTF.

This clonotype was seen a handful of times. V gene TRBV4-1 combines with J gene TRBJ2-5, with 11 positions matching TRBD2. Per germline, CDR1 MGHRA and CDR2 YSYEKL. The V segment lost 1 base and the J segment 5 bases; nucleotides outside the gene matches: 3. The CDR3 contains 15 residues. CDR3: CASSQVAGGLETQYF. In nucleotides, the CDR3 is TGCGCCAGCAGCCAAGTAGCGGGGGGGCTGGAGACCCAGTACTTC.

This clonotype showed up just once. The V gene is TRBV27, the J gene TRBJ2-1; TRBD1 is a possible D gene (5 bases). The J call may be faulty, since TRBJ2-7 better matches the DNA end. This CDR3 is built from 16 residues. Germline V gene lookup returns CDR1 MNHEY and CDR2 SMNVEV (reference sequence). CDR3 sequence (DNA): TGTGCCAGCAGTTTAAGGGGAATGGGCTCCTACAATGAGCAGTACTTC. Amino acid sequence: CASSLRGMGSYNEQYF.

This clonotype has just a few counts. The V and J genes are TRBV7-9 and TRBJ2-1; no clear D gene. CDR3 size: 14 residues. The germline CDR1 and CDR2 sequences are SEHNR and FQNEAQ (reference sequence). Trimming removed 7 bases from V and 4 bases from J, with 14 bases in between. The CDR3 DNA follows: TGTGCCAGCATTGAACAGAATGATTACAATGAGCAGTTCTTC. It codes for CASIEQNDYNEQFF.

The chain is built from TRBV7-6 and TRBJ2-3; D is ambiguous. The CDR3 length is 13 residues. Germline CDR1 reads SGHVS; CDR2 reads FNYEAQ. V dropped 5 bases and J dropped 0 bases, with 6 bases sitting between them. This CDR3 reads CASSPNSTDTQYF. In DNA, the CDR3 is TGTGCCAGCAGCCCAAACAGCACAGATACGCAGTATTTT.

This chain joins TRBV7-9 and TRBJ1-1, with D possibly TRBD1 on 5 matching bases. The germline V and J ends were trimmed by 5 bases and 10 bases, with 11 bases remaining between them. Germline CDR1 SEHNR, CDR2 FQNEAQ (reference sequence). The CDR3 consists of 11 residues. The CDR3: CASSAGGIAFF. CDR3 nucleotides: TGTGCCAGCAGCGCCGGGGGGATAGCTTTCTTT.

This clonotype turned up a few times. The J gene is TRBJ1-3, the V gene TRBV29-1; D not resolved. Between the trimmed V and J ends, which lost 1 base and 0 bases, there was a span of 7 bases. The CDR3 spans 14 residues. Per germline, CDR1 SQVTM and CDR2 ANQGSEA. The CDR3 sequence is CSVEGRHSGNTIYF. DNA of the CDR3: TGCAGCGTTGAAGGACGTCACTCTGGAAACACCATATATTTT. The full variable domain, its missing parts supplied by reference TRBV29-1 and TRBJ1-3, is SAVISQKPSRDICQRGTSLTIQCQVDSQVTMMFWYRQQPGQSLTLIATANQGSEATYESGFVIDKFPISRPNLTFSTLTVSNMSPEDSSIYLCSVEGRHSGNTIYFGEGSWLTVV.